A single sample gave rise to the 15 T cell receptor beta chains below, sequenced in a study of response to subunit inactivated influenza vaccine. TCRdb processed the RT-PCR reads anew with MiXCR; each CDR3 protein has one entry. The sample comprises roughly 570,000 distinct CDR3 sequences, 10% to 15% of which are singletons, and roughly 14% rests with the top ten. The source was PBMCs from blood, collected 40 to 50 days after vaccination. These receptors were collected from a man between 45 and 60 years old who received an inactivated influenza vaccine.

The CDR3 bases are TGTGCCAGCAGCCAGTACGTGGGACTAGGGCCCTACGAGCAGTACTTC. Protein: CASSQYVGLGPYEQYF. The V gene is TRBV4-2, the J gene TRBJ2-7; 8 nucleotides match TRBD2. The CDR3 has 16 residues. Germline CDR1 reads LGHNA; CDR2 reads YNFKEQ. After removal of 3 bases from V and 2 bases from J, the junction contained 9 bases not matched to a gene.

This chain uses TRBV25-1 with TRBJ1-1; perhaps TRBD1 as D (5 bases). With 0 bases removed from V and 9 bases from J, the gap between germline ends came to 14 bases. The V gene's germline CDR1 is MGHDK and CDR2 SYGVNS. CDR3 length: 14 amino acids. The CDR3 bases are TGTGCCAGCAGTGAATACAGGGACCCTGAGAAAGCTTTCTTT. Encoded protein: CASSEYRDPEKAFF.

CDR3 protein: CASSWELAGGLDEQYF. CDR3 sequence (DNA): TGTGCCAGCAGTTGGGAACTAGCGGGGGGGCTCGACGAGCAGTACTTC. J is TRBJ2-7 and V is TRBV6-5; TRBD2 matches at 13 bases. The junction had 8 bases not matched to a gene; V was cut back by 4 bases and J by 5 bases. The V gene's germline CDR1 is MNHEY and CDR2 SVGAGI. The CDR3 runs to 16 residues.

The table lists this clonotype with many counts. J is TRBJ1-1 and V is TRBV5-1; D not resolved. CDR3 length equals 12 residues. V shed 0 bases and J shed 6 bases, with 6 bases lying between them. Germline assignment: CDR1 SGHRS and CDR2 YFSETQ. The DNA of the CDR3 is TGCGCCAGCAGCTTGGAATGGCCTGAAGCTTTCTTT. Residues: CASSLEWPEAFF.

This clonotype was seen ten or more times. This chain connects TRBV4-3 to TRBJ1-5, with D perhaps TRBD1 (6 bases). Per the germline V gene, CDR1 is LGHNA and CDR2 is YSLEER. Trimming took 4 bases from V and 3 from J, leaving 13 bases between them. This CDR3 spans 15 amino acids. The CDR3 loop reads CASSPEPGVNQPQHF. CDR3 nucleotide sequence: TGCGCCAGCAGCCCCGAGCCAGGGGTCAATCAGCCCCAGCATTTT.

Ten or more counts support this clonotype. The CDR3 DNA sequence: TGTGCCAGCAGCAATTGGCCCAGCGGATTTCGCACAGATACGCAGTATTTT. It is translated as CASSNWPSGFRTDTQYF. The rearrangement uses TRBV21-1 and TRBJ2-3; no check of the table's D call, TRBD2, against the DNA was made. TRBV21-1 represents a pseudogene. This CDR3 region has 17 residues.

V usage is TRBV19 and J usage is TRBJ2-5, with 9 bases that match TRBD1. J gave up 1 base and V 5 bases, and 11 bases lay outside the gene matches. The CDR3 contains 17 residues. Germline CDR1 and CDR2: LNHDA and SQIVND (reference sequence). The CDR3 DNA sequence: TGTGCCAGTAGTCCCACACACAGGGGGCTGGCCCAAGAGACCCAGTACTTC. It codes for CASSPTHRGLAQETQYF. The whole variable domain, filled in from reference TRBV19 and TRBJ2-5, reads DGGITQSPKYLFRKEGQNVTLSCEQNLNHDAMYWYRQDPGQGLRLIYYSQIVNDFQKGDIAEGYSVSREKKESFPLTVTSAQKNPTAFYLCASSPTHRGLAQETQYFGPGTRLLVL.

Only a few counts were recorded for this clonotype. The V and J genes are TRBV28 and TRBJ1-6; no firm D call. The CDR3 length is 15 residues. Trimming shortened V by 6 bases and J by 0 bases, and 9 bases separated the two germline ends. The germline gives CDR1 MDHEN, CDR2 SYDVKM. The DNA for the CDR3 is TGTGCCAGCAGCTTTCCAGACTCCTATAATTCACCCCTCCACTTT. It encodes CASSFPDSYNSPLHF.

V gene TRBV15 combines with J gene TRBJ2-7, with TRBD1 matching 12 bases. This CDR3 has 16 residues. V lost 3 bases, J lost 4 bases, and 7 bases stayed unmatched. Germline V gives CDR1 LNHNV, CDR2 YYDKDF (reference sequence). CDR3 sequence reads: CATSREGTGGAYEQYF. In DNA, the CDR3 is TGTGCCACCAGCAGGGAAGGGACAGGGGGCGCATACGAGCAGTACTTC.

Written as DNA, the CDR3 is TGTGCCAGCAGTTATCTGCAGGGGCACTACGAGCAGTACTTC. As protein: CASSYLQGHYEQYF. The genes are TRBV6-5 and TRBJ2-7, with D maybe TRBD1 (6 bases). The CDR3 loop spans 14 amino acids. Looked up from germline, CDR1 is MNHEY and CDR2 is SVGAGI. Trimming took off 3 bases at V and 3 bases at J, with 12 bases between the two ends.

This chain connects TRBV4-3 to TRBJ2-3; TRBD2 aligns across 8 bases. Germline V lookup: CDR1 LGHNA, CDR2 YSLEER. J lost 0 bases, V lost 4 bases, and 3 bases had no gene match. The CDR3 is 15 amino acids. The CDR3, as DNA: TGCGCCAGCAGCCCGGGGGGGTTGAGCACAGATACGCAGTATTTT. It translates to CASSPGGLSTDTQYF.

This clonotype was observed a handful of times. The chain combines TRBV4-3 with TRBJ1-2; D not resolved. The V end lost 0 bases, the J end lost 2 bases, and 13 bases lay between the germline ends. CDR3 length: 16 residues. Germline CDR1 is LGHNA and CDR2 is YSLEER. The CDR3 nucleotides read TGCGCCAGCAGCCAAGAGGTTCTTTCGCTAAACTATGGCTACACCTTC. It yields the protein CASSQEVLSLNYGYTF.

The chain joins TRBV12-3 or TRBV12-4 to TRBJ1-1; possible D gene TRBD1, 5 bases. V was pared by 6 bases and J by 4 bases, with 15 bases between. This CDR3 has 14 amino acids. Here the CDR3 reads CASRNRWPGTEAFF. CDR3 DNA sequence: TGTGCCAGCAGGAACAGGTGGCCGGGCACTGAAGCTTTCTTT.

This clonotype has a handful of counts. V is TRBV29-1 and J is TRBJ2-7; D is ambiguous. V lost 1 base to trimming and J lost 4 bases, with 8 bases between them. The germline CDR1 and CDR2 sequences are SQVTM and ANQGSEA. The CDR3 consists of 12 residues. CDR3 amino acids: CSVEVRGYEQYF. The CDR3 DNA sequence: TGCAGCGTTGAAGTGAGAGGATACGAGCAGTACTTC.

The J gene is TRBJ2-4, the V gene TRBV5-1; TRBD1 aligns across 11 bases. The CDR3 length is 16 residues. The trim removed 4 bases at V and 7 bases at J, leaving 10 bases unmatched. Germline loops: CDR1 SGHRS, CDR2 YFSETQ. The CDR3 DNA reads TGCGCCAGCAGCGCACAAGGGACAGGGGGGTTGAACATTCAGTACTTC. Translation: CASSAQGTGGLNIQYF.